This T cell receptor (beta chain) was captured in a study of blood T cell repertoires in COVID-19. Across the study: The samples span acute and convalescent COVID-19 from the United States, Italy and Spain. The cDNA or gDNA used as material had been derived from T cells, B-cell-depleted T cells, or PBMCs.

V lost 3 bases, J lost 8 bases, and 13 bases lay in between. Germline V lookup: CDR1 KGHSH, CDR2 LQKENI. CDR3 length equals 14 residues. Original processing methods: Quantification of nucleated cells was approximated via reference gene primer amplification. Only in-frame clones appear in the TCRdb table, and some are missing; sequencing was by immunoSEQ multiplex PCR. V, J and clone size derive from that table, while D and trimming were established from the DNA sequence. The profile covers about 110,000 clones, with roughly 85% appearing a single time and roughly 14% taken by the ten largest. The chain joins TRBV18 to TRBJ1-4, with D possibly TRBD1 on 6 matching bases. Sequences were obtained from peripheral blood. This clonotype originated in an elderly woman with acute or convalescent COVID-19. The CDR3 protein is CASSPGQTGEKLFF. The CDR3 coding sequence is TGTGCCAGCTCACCCGGACAGACGGGCGAAAAACTGTTTTTT.